At least ten counts were recorded for the clone carrying this T cell receptor (beta chain). The entry originates in a study of regulatory T cells in long-lasting Graves disease. Researchers made TCR beta libraries by using iRepertoire HTBI primers and running Arm-PCR on CDR3 regions. TCRdb reanalysed the multiplex PCR reads using MiXCR and keeps one entry per CDR3 protein. Of about 530,000 distinct CDR3 sequences in the sample, 15% to 20% are singletons; the top ten hold 20% to 30%. In germline, CDR1 is SGHAT, CDR2 FQNNGV. Trimming cost V 3 bases and J 7 bases, with 10 bases left between them. The CDR3 is 14 residues long. Time point described: newly diagnosed GD, antithyroid drugs for less than 3 months. Construction of the TCR library relied on RNA isolated from PBMCs. This sample was also put to use in a study of T cells in Graves' hyperthyroidism and ophthalmopathy. Turning to that study: HTBI primers were used for first-round RT-PCR of the TCR CDR3.

The sequenced sample was peripheral blood mononuclear cells (PBMCs), obtained at new diagnosis, from a patient treated with antithyroid drugs. The clonotype comes from a woman between 40 and 65 years old with Graves disease. The rearrangement links TRBV11-2 to TRBJ1-6; no firm D call. The CDR3 DNA follows: TGTGCCAGCAGCTTGAATGAGGCAAATTCACCCCTCCACTTT. Protein product: CASSLNEANSPLHF.